The 2 T cell receptor beta chains presented below share a single source sample, sequenced in a study of blood T cells in healthy people across ages. Then a second PCR, running about 7 to 11 cycles, was carried out with a sample-barcoded 5' primer and a J-beta primer mix. TCRdb reprocessed the 5' RACE reads with MiXCR, giving one entry per CDR3 protein. This table has roughly 900,000 distinct CDR3 sequences, under 35% appearing once. The sample consisted of blood. These receptors originate from a woman over 75 in good health.

Written as DNA, the CDR3 is TGTGCCTGGAGATCCCAGGGGGCCACTGAAGCTTTCTTT. It codes for CAWRSQGATEAFF. V gene TRBV30 combines with J gene TRBJ1-1, with 8 bases aligning to TRBD1. The germline CDR1 and CDR2 sequences are GTSNPN and SVGIG (reference sequence). Trimming took 3 bases from V and 4 from J; bases not matched to a gene: 4. The CDR3 is 13 residues long.

V is TRBV7-9 and J is TRBJ2-7, with a tentative D call TRBD2 (5 bases). The V gene's germline CDR1 is SEHNR and CDR2 FQNEAQ (reference sequence). This CDR3 spans 16 amino acids. Trimming took off 2 bases at V and 1 base at J, with 15 bases between the two ends. The CDR3 nucleotides read TGTGCCAGCAGCTTACTTGGTGCAGAGGGATCCTACGAGCAGTACTTC. Translating it yields CASSLLGAEGSYEQYF.